Below are 19 T cell receptor beta chains sequenced from a single sample in a study of T cell changes during pregnancy in multiple sclerosis. Here immunoSEQ multiplex PCR was the method, and the copy in TCRdb shows in-frame clones only, minus some. The data show approximately 44,000 clones, roughly nine tenths seen once. Sequencing was performed on CD4+ T cells from peripheral blood mononuclear cells, taken in the first trimester of pregnancy. The receptors were sampled from a female donor with multiple sclerosis, enrolled in a pregnancy study.

The CDR3: CASTLSGNTIYF. In DNA form, the CDR3 reads TGTGCCAGTACCCTCTCTGGAAACACCATATATTTT. This chain uses TRBV19 with TRBJ1-3; no clear D gene. CDR3 size: 12 residues. The germline V gene has CDR1 LNHDA and CDR2 SQIVND (reference sequence). V was cut by 7 bases and J by 0 bases, with 4 bases left in between.

The chain combines TRBV5-1 with TRBJ2-2; 9 bases align to TRBD2. V shed 4 bases, J shed 7 bases, and the junction held 8 bases outside the gene matches. Germline CDR1 reads SGHRS; CDR2 reads YFSETQ. The CDR3 sequence is 15 residues long. This chain's CDR3 is CASSLIAGVVGELFF. In DNA, the CDR3 is TGCGCCAGCAGCCTAATAGCGGGAGTAGTCGGGGAGCTGTTTTTT. The complete variable domain, with remaining parts taken from reference TRBV5-1 and TRBJ2-2, reads KAGVTQTPRYLIKTRGQQVTLSCSPISGHRSVSWYQQTPGQGLQFLFEYFSETQRNKGNFPGRFSGRQFSNSRSEMNVSTLELGDSALYLCASSLIAGVVGELFFGEGSRLTVL.

The genes are TRBV14 and TRBJ2-7; 8 bases are a match to TRBD1. The trim removed 1 base at V and 3 bases at J, leaving 8 bases unmatched. The CDR3 loop spans 16 amino acids. Looked up from germline, CDR1 is SGHDN and CDR2 is FVKESK. CDR3 nucleotides: TGTGCCAGCAGCCAAGGCCCCAGGGGGCGCTTCTACGAGCAGTACTTC. Amino acid sequence: CASSQGPRGRFYEQYF.

The CDR3 DNA follows: TGTGCCAGCAGCTTAGAGGGGTCAGGGGGCATCGCCTACAATGAGCAGTTCTTC. Amino acid sequence: CASSLEGSGGIAYNEQFF. The chain carries TRBV7-2 and TRBJ2-1; 8 bases match TRBD1. The junction had 10 bases not matched to a gene; V was cut back by 1 base and J by 2 bases. CDR3 length: 18 residues. In germline, CDR1 is SGHTA, CDR2 FQGNSA.

V is TRBV14 and J is TRBJ2-2; a weak D match, TRBD2 (5 bases). The germline V gene has CDR1 SGHDN and CDR2 FVKESK. V dropped 1 base and J dropped 1 base, with 7 bases sitting between them. The CDR3 extends over 15 amino acids. The CDR3 region has the DNA TGTGCCAGCAGCCAAGCGGCGGGGAACACCGGGGAGCTGTTTTTT. Protein product: CASSQAAGNTGELFF.

J is TRBJ2-7 and V is TRBV29-1, with 7 bases fitting TRBD1. The CDR3 extends over 13 amino acids. The germline V gene has CDR1 SQVTM and CDR2 ANQGSEA. V lost 7 bases to trimming and J lost 0 bases; unmatched junction nucleotides: 6. In DNA, the CDR3 is TGCAGCGGGACGCAGGGGGTCTCCTACGAGCAGTACTTC. Its protein product is CSGTQGVSYEQYF.

V and J are TRBV28 and TRBJ2-7; tentative D call: TRBD2 (5 bases). CDR3 size: 14 residues. Germline V gives CDR1 MDHEN, CDR2 SYDVKM. Trimming removed 7 bases from V and 7 bases from J, with 20 bases in between. CDR3 amino acids: CASNWGDRRWEQYF. CDR3 nucleotide sequence: TGTGCCAGCAACTGGGGAGACCGGAGGTGGGAGCAGTACTTC.

The chain joins TRBV27 to TRBJ2-3; TRBD2 agrees at 7 bases. Trimming removed 4 bases from V and 11 bases from J; junction bases left unmatched: 6. Germline CDR1 MNHEY, CDR2 SMNVEV (reference sequence). The CDR3 is 12 residues long. DNA of the CDR3: TGTGCCAGCAGTTCTCCACCGGGGGGGCAGTATTTT. Translation: CASSSPPGGQYF.

The chain links TRBV5-1 to TRBJ1-1, with D maybe TRBD1 (5 bases). V was shortened by 0 bases and J by 1 base, with 25 bases between the two germline ends. The CDR3 covers 20 residues. The germline CDR1 and CDR2 sequences are SGHRS and YFSETQ. The DNA of the CDR3 is TGCGCCAGCAGCTTGGGAAACTCGCAACTCATAAGGACACAGAACACTGAAGCTTTCTTT. Residues: CASSLGNSQLIRTQNTEAFF.

The chain carries TRBV7-5 and TRBJ2-7; the DNA was not compared with TRBD1, the D call given in the table. TRBV7-5 is annotated as a pseudogene. The CDR3 is 14 amino acids. CDR3 in amino acids: CARSLRRPSYEQYF. CDR3 coding DNA: TGTGCCAGAAGCTTGCGCAGGCCCTCCTACGAGCAGTACTTC.

The chain carries TRBV2 and TRBJ1-2; the match to TRBD1 covers 9 bases. Germline V gives CDR1 SNHLY, CDR2 FYNNEI. The CDR3 extends over 15 amino acids. V trimming: 5 bases; J trimming: 7 bases; junction bases outside the gene matches: 11. The CDR3 bases are TGTGCCAGCAGTACCAATCCGGGACAGGGCTCTGGCTACACCTTC. It specifies CASSTNPGQGSGYTF.

The rearrangement links TRBV9 to TRBJ2-1; 10 bases are a match to TRBD2. With V trimmed by 0 bases and J by 4 bases, 4 bases remained unmatched. Germline CDR1 SGDLS, CDR2 YYNGEE. CDR3 length: 16 amino acids. The CDR3 DNA is TGTGCCAGCAGCGTAGACGGACTAGCGGTTTACAATGAGCAGTTCTTC. Its translation: CASSVDGLAVYNEQFF.

This chain links TRBV5-6 with TRBJ2-7; 9 bases fit TRBD1. CDR1 and CDR2 from the germline V gene are SGHDT and YYEEEE. CDR3 length equals 15 residues. With V trimmed by 4 bases and J by 2 bases, 7 bases remained unmatched. CDR3 bases: TGTGCCAGCAGCCTGGGACAGGGTTCACCCTACGAGCAGTACTTC. This gives the protein CASSLGQGSPYEQYF.

The chain carries TRBV5-1 and TRBJ2-3, with TRBD2 matching 7 bases. The junction had 10 bases not matched to a gene; V was cut back by 4 bases and J by 2 bases. Germline V gene lookup returns CDR1 SGHRS and CDR2 YFSETQ. CDR3 length: 16 amino acids. CDR3 in amino acids: CASSPSSSGYTDTQYF. CDR3 bases: TGCGCCAGCAGCCCCTCGTCTAGCGGTTACACAGATACGCAGTATTTT.

The chain combines TRBV5-4 with TRBJ2-1, with TRBD1 matching 8 bases. The ends lost 9 bases at V and 8 bases at J; junction bases unmatched: 19. The CDR3 contains 16 residues. The germline gives CDR1 SGHNT, CDR2 YYREEE (reference sequence). Written as DNA, the CDR3 is TGTGCCAATTCCCTTGGGGGGACAGGTTTGGGCGATGAGCAGTTCTTC. This gives the protein CANSLGGTGLGDEQFF.

The chain joins TRBV29-1 to TRBJ2-7; 8 bases align to TRBD2. The CDR3 contains 13 residues. With 8 bases clipped from V and 6 bases from J, the junction kept 12 bases outside the gene matches. CDR1 and CDR2 from the germline V gene are SQVTM and ANQGSEA. The CDR3 spells CSTTSSGRGEQYF. The CDR3 region has the DNA TGCAGCACAACCTCTAGCGGGCGGGGCGAGCAGTACTTC.

In its sample, this clone was seen once. This chain links TRBV4-2 with TRBJ2-7; 9 bases line up with TRBD1. Germline assignment: CDR1 LGHNA and CDR2 YNFKEQ. V shed 4 bases and J 3 bases; nucleotides not matched to a gene: 4. The CDR3 contains 14 residues. This chain's CDR3 is CASSPTGGDYEQYF. The CDR3 DNA sequence: TGTGCCAGCAGCCCGACAGGGGGGGACTACGAGCAGTACTTC.

The V and J genes are TRBV11-2 and TRBJ2-5; 7 bases are a match to TRBD2. CDR1 SGHAT and CDR2 FQNNGV come from the germline V gene. The CDR3 runs 15 residues. Trimming removed 1 base from V and 1 base from J; junction bases left unmatched: 3. CDR3 sequence: CASSLGLAAQETQYF. The DNA of the CDR3 is TGTGCCAGCAGCTTAGGTCTAGCGGCCCAAGAGACCCAGTACTTC.

V gene TRBV7-2 combines with J gene TRBJ2-5; 12 bases are a match to TRBD2. Germline loops: CDR1 SGHTA, CDR2 FQGNSA. The junction had 9 bases not matched to a gene; V was cut back by 2 bases and J by 2 bases. The CDR3 is 18 residues long. In nucleotides, the CDR3 is TGTGCCAGCAGCTTAAGTGGGACTAGCGGGCCCATTCAAGAGACCCAGTACTTC. Translated: CASSLSGTSGPIQETQYF.